The T cell receptor beta chain described here comes from a study of cytotoxic CD8 clonotypes in ibrutinib-treated CLL. At the level of the study: Response samples were taken after a median of 12 months on treatment, range 6 to 36.

This CDR3 region has 15 residues. With 7 bases clipped from V and 6 bases from J, the junction kept 9 bases outside the gene matches. CDR1 LNHNV and CDR2 YYDKDF come from the germline V gene (reference sequence). TCRdb's table, derived via immunoSEQ multiplex PCR, lists solely in-frame clones and lacks some. This table holds roughly 220,000 clones, 60% to 80% found once. The chain carries TRBV15 and TRBJ2-7; 13 bases match TRBD2. The sequencing here drew on PBMCs, taken after 12 months of ibrutinib treatment. This sequence was found in a human donor with chronic lymphocytic leukemia. CDR3 in amino acids: CATTISTSGRIEQYF. The DNA for the CDR3 is TGTGCCACCACTATATCGACTAGCGGGAGGATCGAGCAGTACTTC.